These 18 T cell receptor beta chains originate from one sample sequenced in a study of T cells after yellow fever vaccination. TCRdb passed the 5' RACE reads through MiXCR, listing each CDR3 protein once. The sample lists 100,000 to 150,000 distinct CDR3 sequences; 5.5% to 8% were seen once. The material was CD4+ T cells sorted from PBMCs, obtained about 49 days after the first yellow fever vaccination. The origin of the receptors is a young man who received the YFV17D yellow fever vaccine.

The table lists this clonotype with a few counts. The chain links TRBV5-1 to TRBJ2-5; 10 bases are shared with TRBD2. V shed 7 bases and J 5 bases; nucleotides not matched to a gene: 11. Looked up from germline, CDR1 is SGHRS and CDR2 is YFSETQ. This CDR3 contains 15 residues. The CDR3 loop is CASGAPLAGMETQYF. The CDR3 DNA sequence: TGCGCCAGCGGAGCCCCACTAGCGGGGATGGAGACCCAGTACTTC.

This clonotype has a handful of counts. The chain has TRBV5-1 and TRBJ2-5; 8 nucleotides agree with TRBD2. V lost 6 bases and J lost 5; bases outside the gene matches: 6. Germline V gene sequence: CDR1 SGHRS, CDR2 YFSETQ. This CDR3 contains 13 residues. CDR3 nucleotides: TGCGCCAGCATTCCTAGCGGGTCGGAGACCCAGTACTTC. This translates into CASIPSGSETQYF.

The sample holds many counts of this clonotype. V usage is TRBV7-2 and J usage is TRBJ1-5; D not resolved. There are 15 residues in the CDR3. Deletions cut 6 bases from V and 2 bases from J, with 14 bases between. CDR1 is SGHTA, CDR2 FQGNSA, per germline. This CDR3 reads CASRPSPVRNQPQHF. The CDR3 DNA follows: TGTGCCAGCAGACCCTCCCCGGTTCGCAATCAGCCCCAGCATTTT.

This clonotype was seen repeatedly, ten times or more. V gene TRBV7-3 combines with J gene TRBJ2-2, with 7 bases that match TRBD2. The CDR3 length is 16 residues. Germline V gives CDR1 SGHTA, CDR2 FQGTGA. V shed 0 bases and J 7 bases; nucleotides not matched to a gene: 8. CDR3 sequence: CASSLTFQRGGGELFF. The CDR3 region has the DNA TGTGCCAGCAGCTTAACTTTTCAGCGGGGAGGCGGGGAGCTGTTTTTT. The full variable domain, its missing parts supplied by reference TRBV7-3 and TRBJ2-2, is GAGVSQTPSNKVTEKGKYVELRCDPISGHTALYWYRQSLGQGPEFLIYFQGTGAADDSGLPNDRFFAVRPEGSVSTLKIQRTERGDSAVYLCASSLTFQRGGGELFFGEGSRLTVL.

This clonotype was seen at least ten times. The chain combines TRBV7-2 with TRBJ2-7; D perhaps matches TRBD1 (7 bases). Germline loops: CDR1 SGHTA, CDR2 FQGNSA. The V end lost 5 bases, the J end lost 5 bases, and 13 bases lay between the germline ends. The CDR3 length is 13 residues. The CDR3 nucleotides are TGTGCCAGCAGCCCGACAGGGAGGAACGAGCAGTACTTC. This translates into CASSPTGRNEQYF.

This clonotype came up many times. This chain joins TRBV6-1 and TRBJ2-1; 10 bases match TRBD1. There are 14 residues in the CDR3. Per germline, CDR1 MNHNS and CDR2 SASEGT. The CDR3 bases are TGTGCTACCAGGCCGGGACAGGGGAACAATGAGCAGTTCTTC. Translated: CATRPGQGNNEQFF.

This clonotype was observed at least ten times. The chain employs TRBV15 and TRBJ2-1, with TRBD1 matching 11 bases. The germline gives CDR1 LNHNV, CDR2 YYDKDF (reference sequence). Unmatched junction bases numbered 10, after V lost 0 bases and J lost 6 bases. The CDR3 is 18 amino acids. The CDR3 sequence: CATSRDVTGTGGSNEQFF. CDR3 coding DNA: TGTGCCACCAGCAGAGATGTCACCGGGACAGGGGGGAGCAATGAGCAGTTCTTC.

This clonotype showed up many times. This sequence may be a read error, since a much larger clone differs from it by one base. The chain employs TRBV20-1 and TRBJ2-1, with D unclear. The V and J ends lost 3 bases and 8 bases respectively, with 5 bases between them. This CDR3 has 10 amino acids. Germline V gene sequence: CDR1 DFQATT, CDR2 SNEGSKA (reference sequence). In DNA, the CDR3 is TGCAGTGCTAGGAAGGATGAGCAGTTCTTC. As protein: CSARKDEQFF.

In its sample, this clonotype was seen many times. The rearrangement uses TRBV6-1 and TRBJ1-5; D is unclear. The V gene's germline CDR1 is MNHNS and CDR2 SASEGT. This CDR3 region has 14 residues. Trimming stripped 3 bases from V and 5 bases from J, with 11 bases between. Here the CDR3 reads CASSEASGYQPQHF. The CDR3 DNA sequence: TGTGCCAGCAGTGAGGCCTCCGGGTATCAGCCCCAGCATTTT.

The chain employs TRBV4-2 and TRBJ2-3; no firm D call. V lost 0 bases and J 2 bases, leaving 6 bases between the germline ends. The CDR3 totals 14 residues. Per the germline V gene, CDR1 is LGHNA and CDR2 is YNFKEQ. As DNA, the CDR3 is TGTGCCAGCAGCCAAGACGGTACCACAGATACGCAGTATTTT. Encoded protein: CASSQDGTTDTQYF.

Ten or more counts support this clonotype. The chain carries TRBV20-1 and TRBJ1-6; 8 positions agree with TRBD1. The CDR3 runs to 12 residues. CDR1 and CDR2 from the germline V gene are DFQATT and SNEGSKA (reference sequence). V lost 7 bases to trimming and J lost 7 bases; unmatched junction nucleotides: 3. CDR3 bases: TGCAGTGGGGGACAGGACAATTCACCCCTCCACTTT. This gives the protein CSGGQDNSPLHF.

This clonotype was recorded at least ten times. This sequence joins TRBV6-2 or TRBV6-3 and TRBJ2-2; tentative D call: TRBD1 (6 bases). Germline V gene sequence: CDR1 MNHEY, CDR2 SVGEGT. This CDR3 contains 14 residues. The germline V and J ends were trimmed by 2 bases and 5 bases, with 9 bases remaining between them. For the CDR3, the DNA is TGTGCCAGCAGTTACCAGGGGCGGACCGGGGAGCTGTTTTTT. Protein sequence: CASSYQGRTGELFF.

This clonotype was seen at least ten times. This chain links TRBV9 with TRBJ2-5; no clear D gene. This CDR3 has 12 residues. V was pared by 3 bases and J by 5 bases, with 8 bases between. Germline V gene data show CDR1 as SGDLS and CDR2 as YYNGEE. CDR3 sequence: CASSAEPETQYF. CDR3 bases: TGTGCCAGCAGCGCAGAACCGGAGACCCAGTACTTC.

This clonotype was observed at least ten times. V usage is TRBV12-3 or TRBV12-4 and J usage is TRBJ2-1, with D perhaps assigned TRBD1 or TRBD2 (5 bases each). V lost 5 bases to trimming and J lost 4 bases, with 18 bases between them. The CDR3 is 16 residues long. The CDR3 region is CASSPTGTGNYNEQFF. In nucleotides, the CDR3 is TGTGCCAGCAGTCCAACCGGGACCGGGAATTACAATGAGCAGTTCTTC.

This clonotype occurred many times. The V call is TRBV6-5, the J call TRBJ2-2, with D uncertain. Per the germline V gene, CDR1 is MNHEY and CDR2 is SVGAGI. CDR3 size: 15 residues. V was clipped by 2 bases and J by 1 base, with 8 bases between them. CDR3 in DNA: TGTGCCAGCAGTTACGGCCAGCAGAACACCGGGGAGCTGTTTTTT. Its protein product is CASSYGQQNTGELFF.

This clonotype was counted at least ten times. V usage is TRBV6-2 or TRBV6-3 and J usage is TRBJ1-2; D gene ambiguous. This CDR3 has 16 amino acids. Looked up from germline, CDR1 is MNHEY and CDR2 is SVGEGT. Trimming shortened V by 6 bases and J by 4 bases, and 21 bases separated the two germline ends. CDR3 amino acids: CASREVVSRAAYGYTF. CDR3 bases: TGTGCCAGCAGGGAAGTTGTCTCTCGGGCGGCCTATGGCTACACCTTC.

The table lists this clonotype with a few counts. The rearrangement uses TRBV7-2 and TRBJ2-6, with TRBD1 matching over 7 bases. Per germline, CDR1 SGHTA and CDR2 FQGNSA. The CDR3 is made up of 15 amino acids. V shed 5 bases and J 2 bases; nucleotides not matched to a gene: 3. CDR3: CASSAGTAGANVLTF. The DNA of the CDR3 is TGTGCCAGCAGCGCTGGGACAGCTGGGGCCAACGTCCTGACTTTC. The full variable domain, its missing parts supplied by reference TRBV7-2 and TRBJ2-6, is GAGVSQSPSNKVTEKGKDVELRCDPISGHTALYWYRQSLGQGLEFLIYFQGNSAPDKSGLPSDRFSAERTGGSVSTLTIQRTQQEDSAVYLCASSAGTAGANVLTFGAGSRLTVL.

This clonotype was found many times. The chain uses TRBV30 and TRBJ2-2, with D perhaps given as TRBD1 or TRBD2 (6 bases each). The length of the CDR3 is 15 residues. The germline V and J ends were trimmed by 5 bases and 6 bases, with 19 bases remaining between them. Germline CDR1 reads GTSNPN; CDR2 reads SVGIG (reference sequence). CDR3 nucleotide sequence: TGTGCCTGGGGGGGGTACGGGACATTATCCGGGGAGCTGTTTTTT. It codes for CAWGGYGTLSGELFF.